A selection of T cell receptor beta chains follows, all from one sample in a study of cytomegalovirus exposure and HLA in healthy donors. The repertoire was sequenced with immunoSEQ multiplex PCR; TCRdb's copy has only in-frame clones and lacks some. Here the sample spans 80,000 or so clones, roughly 70% being singletons. Specimen: PBMCs. The source is a man in his sixties in good health and CMV-seropositive. The CDR3 runs from the conserved cysteine through the conserved F or W. The D gene is left open where the match is weak. For some rows the clone size is stated as once, few or many, or as a class when expanded; others skip it.

J | size | V | D | length | DNA | CDR3
TRBJ1-5 | . | TRBV6-1 | . | 15 | TGTGCCAGCATTCTTAGGACAACCTTAAATCAGCCCCAGCATTTT | CASILRTTLNQPQHF
TRBJ1-4 | . | TRBV5-6 | TRBD1 | 15 | TGTGCCAGCAGCTTGGGGGCAGGGGGCTGGGAAAAACTGTTTTTT | CASSLGAGGWEKLFF
TRBJ2-6 | . | TRBV19 | TRBD1 | 18 | TGTGCCAGTATGCCGGACAGGGGCTCCTCATCTGGGGCCAACGTCCTGACTTTC | CASMPDRGSSSGANVLTF
TRBJ2-7 | . | TRBV6-4 | . | 14 | TGTGCCACTATCTCCCGACAGAGTTACTACGAGCAGTACTTC | CATISRQSYYEQYF
TRBJ2-7 | . | TRBV7-9 | . | 11 | TGTGCCAGCAGCTTAGTCTACGAGCAGTACTTC | CASSLVYEQYF
TRBJ1-2 | . | TRBV7-2 | . | 18 | TGTGCCAGCAGCTTGGCCCCCCTTAGGCAGGGTAAGGGCTATGGCTACACCTTC | CASSLAPLRQGKGYGYTF
TRBJ2-3 | once | TRBV19 | TRBD2 | 16 | TGTGCCAGTAGTATAGACCTGGGACTAGCGGGACCTACGCAGTATTTT | CASSIDLGLAGPTQYF
TRBJ1-1 | . | TRBV28 | . | 12 | TGTGCCAGCAGTTTAAGCATCACTGAAGCTTTCTTT | CASSLSITEAFF
TRBJ1-5 | few | TRBV18 | . | 15 | TGTGCCAGCTCACCGCGTCAGGAGGGCAATCAGCCCCAGCATTTT | CASSPRQEGNQPQHF
TRBJ2-7 | . | TRBV28 | . | 12 | TGTGCCAGCAGTTCGATCACAGTTAAGCAGTACTTC | CASSSITVKQYF
TRBJ1-5 | . | TRBV19 | . | 15 | TGTGCCAGTAGTATTGGGGGGTATAGCAATCAGCCCCAGCATTTT | CASSIGGYSNQPQHF
TRBJ2-1 | . | TRBV6-6 | . | 12 | TGTGCCAGCTTGACCGGAGTCAATGAGCAGTTCTTC | CASLTGVNEQFF
TRBJ2-5 | . | TRBV25-1 | TRBD2 | 18 | TGTGCCAGCAGTGATTGGCTAGCGGGGGGGCCAAGTAAGGAGACCCAGTACTTC | CASSDWLAGGPSKETQYF
TRBJ2-3 | few | TRBV30 | . | 14 | TGTGCCTGGAGTGTAGCTAGCGGCACAGATACGCAGTATTTT | CAWSVASGTDTQYF